This T cell receptor beta chain was captured in a study of T-cell memory formation after mild COVID-19. TCRdb fed the 5' RACE reads into MiXCR, producing one record per CDR3 protein. Altogether roughly 300,000 distinct CDR3 sequences are present, roughly 8% being singletons, with the ten largest covering about 22%. Germline V lookup: CDR1 ENHRY, CDR2 SYGVKD. Trimming took off 10 bases at V and 5 bases at J, with 18 bases between the two ends. The CDR3 is 13 amino acids. The table lists this clonotype with a few counts. Specimen: PBMCs or a T cell subset sorted from them (not recorded which). The receptor comes from a man aged 18 to 35 who had mild COVID-19 (a few samples of this study predate the infection). Cell type and time point are not known. This chain links TRBV10-3 with TRBJ2-7; weak D call: TRBD2 (6 bases). CDR3 sequence (DNA): TGTGCCACAGGGCGACTAGTCCGGGACGAGCAGTACTTC. Its translation: CATGRLVRDEQYF.